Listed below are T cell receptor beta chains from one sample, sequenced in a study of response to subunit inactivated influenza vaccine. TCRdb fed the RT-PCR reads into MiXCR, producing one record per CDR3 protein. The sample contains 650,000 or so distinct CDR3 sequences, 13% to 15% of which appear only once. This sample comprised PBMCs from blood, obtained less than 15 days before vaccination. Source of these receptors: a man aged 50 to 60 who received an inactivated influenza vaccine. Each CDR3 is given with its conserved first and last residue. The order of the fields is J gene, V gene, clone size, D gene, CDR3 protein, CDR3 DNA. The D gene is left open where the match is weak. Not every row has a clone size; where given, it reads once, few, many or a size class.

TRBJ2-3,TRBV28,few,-,CASSRQTDTQYF,TGTGCCAGCAGTCGTCAAACAGATACGCAGTATTTT
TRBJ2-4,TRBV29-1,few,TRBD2,CSVDAPETSGSRGSQYF,TGCAGCGTTGACGCACCCGAGACTAGCGGGAGCAGGGGGTCTCAGTACTTC
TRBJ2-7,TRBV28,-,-,CASSPQGFSYEQYF,TGTGCCAGCAGCCCGCAGGGTTTCTCCTACGAGCAGTACTTC
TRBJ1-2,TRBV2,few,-,CASSEALFGVDTTYGYTF,TGTGCCAGCAGTGAAGCGCTGTTCGGGGTTGACACAACCTATGGCTACACCTTC
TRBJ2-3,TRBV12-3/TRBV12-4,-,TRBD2,CASSSSGGITDTQYF,TGTGCCAGCAGTTCAAGCGGGGGAATCACAGATACGCAGTATTTT
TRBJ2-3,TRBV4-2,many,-,CASSQAPGTTDTQYF,TGTGCCAGCAGCCAAGCTCCAGGAACCACAGATACGCAGTATTTT
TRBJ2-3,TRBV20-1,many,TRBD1,CSARDVERTGLTDTQYF,TGCAGTGCTAGAGACGTCGAGCGGACAGGGCTTACAGATACGCAGTATTTT
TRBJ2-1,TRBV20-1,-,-,CSAQRARLEQFF,TGCAGTGCCCAAAGGGCCCGGCTCGAGCAGTTCTTC
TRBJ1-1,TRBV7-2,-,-,CASSLQGTEVFF,TGTGCCAGCAGCTTACAGGGGACTGAAGTTTTCTTT
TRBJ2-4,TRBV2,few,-,CASSGPVRDQYF,TGTGCCAGCAGCGGCCCGGTCAGAGATCAGTACTTC
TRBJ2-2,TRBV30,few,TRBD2,CALGTSGNTGELFF,TGTGCCCTGGGGACTAGCGGGAACACCGGGGAGCTGTTTTTT